The 24 T cell receptor beta chains in this list originate from one sample, sequenced in a study of cytomegalovirus exposure and HLA in healthy donors. Vbeta (60) and Jbeta (13) primers were used in the PCR. Clones were read by immunoSEQ multiplex PCR, and TCRdb kept only the in-frame ones, dropping some. The table for this sample gives about 72,000 clones. The sample comprised PBMCs. These receptors came from a woman in her forties in good health and CMV-seropositive.

The chain joins TRBV28 to TRBJ2-5; the match to TRBD2 covers 16 bases. Germline assignment: CDR1 MDHEN and CDR2 SYDVKM. This CDR3 contains 17 residues. J was trimmed by 5 bases and V by 0 bases; bases with no gene match: 3. In DNA, the CDR3 is TGTGCCAGCAGTTTATGGGGGACTAGCGGGAGGGGGGAGACCCAGTACTTC. This codes for CASSLWGTSGRGETQYF.

Note on this clone: The junction departs from the called germline gene at one end, perhaps through a read error. The genes are TRBV7-7 and TRBJ2-5, with a weak D call TRBD2 (6 bases). Germline V CDR1 and CDR2: SSHAT, FNYEAQ (reference sequence). There are 15 residues in the CDR3. This CDR3 is CASSQTGTLQETQYF. The CDR3 DNA reads TGTGCTAGCAGCCAAACCGGGACTCTCCAAGAGACCCAGTACTTC.

The genes are TRBV4-2 and TRBJ2-6; 9 nucleotides match TRBD1. The CDR3 totals 18 residues. The V segment lost 4 bases and the J segment 2 bases; nucleotides outside the gene matches: 9. Germline CDR1 is LGHNA and CDR2 is YNFKEQ. The CDR3 DNA is TGTGCCAGCAGCCTAACGGACAGGGGAAGTGCTGGGGCCAACGTCCTGACTTTC. As protein: CASSLTDRGSAGANVLTF.

This chain joins TRBV5-1 and TRBJ2-1, with 7 bases fitting TRBD1. Trimming cost V 3 bases and J 4 bases; bases outside gene matches: 10. CDR3 length: 16 amino acids. Per the germline V gene, CDR1 is SGHRS and CDR2 is YFSETQ. In DNA, the CDR3 is TGCGCCAGCAGCTCGATGGAAGGGGACAGATACAATGAGCAGTTCTTC. As protein: CASSSMEGDRYNEQFF.

The chain recombines TRBV5-4 with TRBJ2-7, with 9 nucleotides matching TRBD1. The V gene end was trimmed by 1 base and the J gene end by 6 bases; junction bases not matched to a gene: 11. The V gene's germline CDR1 is SGHNT and CDR2 YYREEE (reference sequence). CDR3 length equals 16 residues. The CDR3 loop is CASSLPGTGKRREQYF. For the CDR3, the DNA is TGTGCCAGCAGCTTGCCCGGGACAGGGAAGAGACGCGAGCAGTACTTC. Full variable domain (missing parts from reference TRBV5-4 and TRBJ2-7): ETGVTQSPTHLIKTRGQQVTLRCSSQSGHNTVSWYQQALGQGPQFIFQYYREEENGRGNFPPRFSGLQFPNYSSELNVNALELDDSALYLCASSLPGTGKRREQYFGPGTRLTVT.

The V call is TRBV5-5, the J call TRBJ2-7; no reliable D call. Germline loops: CDR1 SGHKS, CDR2 YYEKEE (reference sequence). This CDR3 is 15 amino acids long. Trimming removed 0 bases at V and 1 base at J, with 11 bases between. CDR3 amino acids: CASSLASLKSYEQYF. The CDR3 DNA sequence: TGTGCCAGCAGCTTGGCCTCACTGAAATCCTACGAGCAGTACTTC.

The chain couples TRBV29-1 to TRBJ2-3, with 13 bases fitting TRBD2. Germline V CDR1 and CDR2: SQVTM, ANQGSEA. CDR3 size: 15 residues. V lost 7 bases and J lost 2; bases outside the gene matches: 6. Here the CDR3 reads CSGRTSGSSTDTQYF. DNA for the CDR3: TGCAGCGGTAGGACTAGCGGGAGTTCCACAGATACGCAGTATTTT.

The chain uses TRBV7-3 and TRBJ1-2, with TRBD1 as a possible D gene (5 bases). CDR1 is SGHTA and CDR2 is FQGTGA in the germline V gene. V was pared by 5 bases and J by 4 bases, with 11 bases between. The CDR3 contains 13 residues. In nucleotides, the CDR3 is TGTGCCAGCAGCCCTGACAGCTCCTATGGCTACACCTTC. Residues: CASSPDSSYGYTF.

The J gene is TRBJ1-2, the V gene TRBV15; tentative D call: TRBD1 (5 bases). The germline V and J ends were trimmed by 1 base and 4 bases, with 10 bases remaining between them. From germline, CDR1 is LNHNV and CDR2 YYDKDF (reference sequence). The CDR3 has 14 amino acids. The CDR3 reads CATSRGSTVYGYTF. CDR3 sequence (DNA): TGTGCCACCAGCAGAGGGTCGACAGTCTATGGCTACACCTTC.

V is TRBV2 and J is TRBJ1-1; 9 bases line up with TRBD1. From germline, CDR1 is SNHLY and CDR2 FYNNEI. The CDR3 spans 15 residues. V shed 8 bases, J shed 5 bases, and the junction held 12 bases outside the gene matches. CDR3 amino acids: CASHRDRGIGTEAFF. The CDR3 DNA reads as TGTGCCAGCCATCGTGACAGGGGGATTGGAACTGAAGCTTTCTTT.

The rearrangement joins TRBV5-1 to TRBJ2-3; 9 bases match TRBD1. Trimming cost V 2 bases and J 0 bases; bases outside gene matches: 10. This CDR3 contains 18 residues. Germline V gene lookup returns CDR1 SGHRS and CDR2 YFSETQ. CDR3 nucleotide sequence: TGCGCCAGCAGCTTAGGGACAGGGCATAGAACTAGCACAGATACGCAGTATTTT. It encodes CASSLGTGHRTSTDTQYF.

The chain employs TRBV5-4 and TRBJ1-2, with 7 nucleotides matching TRBD1. Germline loops: CDR1 SGHNT, CDR2 YYREEE (reference sequence). Losses at the gene ends were 4 bases for V and 1 base for J; bases not matched to a gene: 10. The CDR3 spans 16 residues. CDR3 sequence reads: CASSIRQGIGNYGYTF. The CDR3 coding sequence is TGTGCCAGCAGCATCCGACAGGGAATAGGTAACTATGGCTACACCTTC.

This chain links TRBV6-5 with TRBJ2-3; TRBD2 is a possible D gene (7 bases). Trimming removed 7 bases at V and 5 bases at J, with 19 bases between. This CDR3 is built from 15 residues. Germline assignment: CDR1 MNHEY and CDR2 SVGAGI. The CDR3 DNA reads TGTGCCAGCACTCGGGGGGCCAAGGGGGGAGATACGCAGTATTTT. It specifies CASTRGAKGGDTQYF.

The rearrangement links TRBV4-1 to TRBJ2-1; TRBD2 agrees at 14 bases. Losses at the gene ends were 1 base for V and 7 bases for J; bases not matched to a gene: 15. The CDR3 covers 20 residues. Germline V lookup: CDR1 MGHRA, CDR2 YSYEKL. CDR3 sequence: CASSQGHPGLAGASGNEQFF. The CDR3 DNA reads as TGCGCCAGCAGCCAAGGACACCCGGGACTAGCGGGGGCGTCCGGGAATGAGCAGTTCTTC.

V is TRBV7-3 and J is TRBJ2-3; 9 nucleotides match TRBD2. V lost 5 bases, J lost 5 bases, and 11 bases stayed unmatched. CDR3 length: 16 residues. Germline values: CDR1 SGHTA, CDR2 FQGTGA. As DNA, the CDR3 is TGTGCCAGCAGCCCCCAGGGCGGGAGGGGTGAAGATACGCAGTATTTT. Encoded protein: CASSPQGGRGEDTQYF.

This sequence joins TRBV5-6 and TRBJ2-7; D remains unclear. CDR1 SGHDT and CDR2 YYEEEE come from the germline V gene. The CDR3 contains 11 residues. V shed 2 bases and J shed 3 bases, with 3 bases lying between them. The CDR3 region has the DNA TGTGCCAGCAGCTTTAACTACGAGCAGTACTTC. Translating gives CASSFNYEQYF.

The gene calls are TRBV29-1 and TRBJ2-1; 8 bases are shared with TRBD1. CDR3 size: 13 residues. Per the germline V gene, CDR1 is SQVTM and CDR2 is ANQGSEA. After removal of 4 bases from V and 4 bases from J, the junction contained 3 bases not matched to a gene. The DNA of the CDR3 is TGCAGCGTTGGACAGGGGTTGTACAATGAGCAGTTCTTC. Residues: CSVGQGLYNEQFF.

The chain uses TRBV7-9 and TRBJ1-1; 8 bases align to TRBD1. Germline CDR1 and CDR2: SEHNR and FQNEAQ (reference sequence). Trimming at V came to 1 base and at J to 6 bases, leaving 10 bases not matched to a gene. CDR3 length: 16 residues. The chain's CDR3 is CASSLGNPGQVAEAFF. DNA for the CDR3: TGTGCCAGCAGCTTAGGAAATCCGGGACAGGTAGCTGAAGCTTTCTTT.

This rearrangement joins TRBV5-6 to TRBJ2-5, with 9 positions matching TRBD1. The DNA end is more similar to TRBJ2-7, so the J call may be wrong. The germline V gene has CDR1 SGHDT and CDR2 YYEEEE. CDR3 length: 15 residues. The CDR3 DNA reads as TGTGCCAGCAGCTCCGGGACAGGGTTTTCCTACGAGCAGTACTTC. Translated, it gives CASSSGTGFSYEQYF.

The chain joins TRBV27 to TRBJ1-1, with 7 bases fitting TRBD1. The CDR3 runs 13 residues. CDR1 and CDR2 (germline): MNHEY, SMNVEV (reference sequence). The J segment lost 7 bases and the V segment lost 6 bases, leaving 8 bases of the junction unmatched. DNA for the CDR3: TGTGCCAGCAGCCTCGACAGGGTAAATGAAGCTTTCTTT. This gives the protein CASSLDRVNEAFF.

The rearrangement uses TRBV27 and TRBJ2-3; 12 nucleotides agree with TRBD2. The CDR3 is 16 amino acids. V gave up 5 bases and J gave up 5 bases; unmatched junction bases: 8. CDR1 and CDR2 from the germline V gene are MNHEY and SMNVEV (reference sequence). CDR3 amino acids: CASSTRLAGEIDTQYF. DNA for the CDR3: TGTGCCAGCAGTACAAGACTAGCGGGGGAGATAGATACGCAGTATTTT.

The V call is TRBV5-6, the J call TRBJ2-7; D not certain. CDR3 length equals 12 residues. V was shortened by 4 bases and J by 5 bases, with 10 bases between the two germline ends. Germline V gene lookup returns CDR1 SGHDT and CDR2 YYEEEE. The CDR3 nucleotides read TGTGCCAGCAGCCTACCCCTCCACGAGCAGTACTTC. Protein: CASSLPLHEQYF.

The V and J genes are TRBV18 and TRBJ2-4; possible D gene TRBD1, 5 bases. V lost 2 bases and J lost 0, with 11 bases in between. The CDR3 covers 16 residues. CDR1 is KGHSH, CDR2 LQKENI, per germline. Here the CDR3 DNA reads TGTGCCAGCTCACCAGTGACAGACCTAGCCAAAAACATTCAGTACTTC. It specifies CASSPVTDLAKNIQYF.

J is TRBJ1-4 and V is TRBV4-3, with TRBD1 identical over 8 bases. V shed 3 bases and J 5 bases; nucleotides not matched to a gene: 5. The CDR3 has 15 residues. Germline CDR1 is LGHNA and CDR2 is YSLEER. CDR3 nucleotide sequence: TGCGCCAGCAGCCACAACAGGGGGGTAAATGAAAAACTGTTTTTT. This sequence encodes CASSHNRGVNEKLFF.